This TCR beta chain was identified in a study of metastatic and nonmetastatic thyroid tumors. Before thyroid surgery, none of the patients had received any treatment. Deletions cut 8 bases from V and 5 bases from J, with 13 bases between. CDR3 size: 13 residues. Germline assignment: CDR1 GTSNPN and CDR2 SVGIG (reference sequence). This clone was detected only once. TCRdb reanalyzed the PCR reads via MiXCR. The sample yields approximately 4,000 clones, 30% to 45% seen once. The chain couples TRBV30 to TRBJ1-6; D perhaps matches TRBD1 (5 bases). Sequenced sample: tumor tissue. This TCR was recovered from a male donor with papillary thyroid cancer or a benign thyroid nodule (not recorded which). Some clones in this sample may be carry-over from other donors' samples. Here the CDR3 DNA reads TGTGCCGGGGGGGGGGAAGATAATTCACCCCTCCACTTT. Protein sequence: CAGGGEDNSPLHF.